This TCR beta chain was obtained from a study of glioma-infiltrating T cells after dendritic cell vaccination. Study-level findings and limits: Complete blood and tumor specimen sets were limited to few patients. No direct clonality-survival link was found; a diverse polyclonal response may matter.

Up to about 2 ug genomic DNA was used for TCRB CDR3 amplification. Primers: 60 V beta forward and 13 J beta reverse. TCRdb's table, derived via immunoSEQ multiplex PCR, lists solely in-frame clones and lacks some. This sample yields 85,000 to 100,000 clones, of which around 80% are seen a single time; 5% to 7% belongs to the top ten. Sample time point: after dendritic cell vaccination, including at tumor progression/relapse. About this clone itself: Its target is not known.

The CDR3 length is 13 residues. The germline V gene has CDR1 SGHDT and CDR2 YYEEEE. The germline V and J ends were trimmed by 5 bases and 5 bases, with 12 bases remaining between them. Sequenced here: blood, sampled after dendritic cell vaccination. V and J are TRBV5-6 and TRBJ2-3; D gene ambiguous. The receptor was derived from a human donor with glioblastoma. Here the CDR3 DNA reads TGTGCCAGCAGTTCAAGTCCGGGAGATACGCAGTATTTT. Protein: CASSSSPGDTQYF.